What follows are 13 T cell receptor beta chains derived from one specimen sequenced in a study of OX40 agonist ivuxolimab in advanced cancers. Sequenced by immunoSEQ multiplex PCR; TCRdb stores in-frame clones only, minus some. The sample records some 87,000 clones, over 75% being singletons. Sequences were derived from CD4+ or CD8+ T cells sorted from blood, sampled in a trial of the OX40 agonist ivuxolimab. The receptors derive from an adult with an advanced solid tumor such as melanoma, head and neck, liver or kidney cancer.

The sample holds a few counts of this clone. V gene TRBV10-3 combines with J gene TRBJ1-1; perhaps TRBD1 as D (5 bases). V lost 4 bases and J lost 5, with 11 bases in between. The CDR3 contains 13 residues. CDR1 and CDR2 (germline): ENHRY, SYGVKD. The CDR3 region is CAISGPGRTEAFF. In DNA, the CDR3 is TGTGCCATCAGTGGGCCAGGGCGGACTGAAGCTTTCTTT.

The rearrangement joins TRBV28 to TRBJ1-2, with D maybe TRBD1 (6 bases). V was shortened by 5 bases and J by 7 bases, with 11 bases between the two germline ends. Germline CDR1 reads MDHEN; CDR2 reads SYDVKM. The CDR3 totals 12 residues. The CDR3 loop is CASSPPDSGYTF. CDR3 nucleotides: TGTGCCAGCAGTCCGCCGGACAGTGGCTACACCTTC.

The chain couples TRBV5-6 to TRBJ2-1; 9 bases are a match to TRBD2. CDR1 SGHDT and CDR2 YYEEEE come from the germline V gene. The CDR3 is 18 residues long. J gave up 2 bases and V 4 bases, and 13 bases lay outside the gene matches. CDR3 in amino acids: CASSHYLGLAGAYNEQFF. As DNA, the CDR3 is TGTGCCAGCAGCCACTACTTGGGGTTAGCGGGGGCCTACAATGAGCAGTTCTTC.

This clone was detected only once. The chain employs TRBV5-8 and TRBJ1-4, with TRBD1 matching over 8 bases. CDR1 is SGHTS, CDR2 YDEGEE, per germline. This CDR3 spans 15 amino acids. The V and J ends lost 3 bases and 2 bases, in that order; junction bases with no gene match: 3. CDR3 sequence (DNA): TGTGCCAGCAGCTCCAGGGGGCACACTAATGAAAAACTGTTTTTT. The encoded protein is CASSSRGHTNEKLFF.

The genes are TRBV10-3 and TRBJ2-1; tentatively, D is TRBD1 (5 bases). Germline-derived CDR1 and CDR2 are ENHRY and SYGVKD. V dropped 5 bases and J dropped 7 bases, with 9 bases sitting between them. CDR3 length: 12 amino acids. This chain's CDR3 is CAISLKGNEQFF. DNA for the CDR3: TGTGCCATCAGTCTTAAGGGGAATGAGCAGTTCTTC.

The V call is TRBV6-1, the J call TRBJ1-2; D is ambiguous. V gave up 4 bases and J gave up 7 bases, with 13 bases separating them. Germline V lookup: CDR1 MNHNS, CDR2 SASEGT. This CDR3 is 13 amino acids long. In DNA form, the CDR3 reads TGTGCCAGCAGTGCGGCGGGGTTAGGTGGCTACACCTTC. Translating gives CASSAAGLGGYTF.

The chain employs TRBV20-1 and TRBJ2-3; 7 positions match TRBD1. The CDR3 runs 11 residues. The germline V gene has CDR1 DFQATT and CDR2 SNEGSKA (reference sequence). The V segment lost 5 bases and the J segment 12 bases; nucleotides outside the gene matches: 8. CDR3 residues: CSARYRGPQYF. In DNA, the CDR3 is TGCAGTGCTCGATACAGGGGTCCACAGTATTTT.

The V call is TRBV18, the J call TRBJ2-5; the D gene is possibly TRBD2 (5 bases). The CDR3 loop spans 12 amino acids. Trimming cost V 4 bases and J 6 bases, with 9 bases left between them. Looked up from germline, CDR1 is KGHSH and CDR2 is LQKENI. The CDR3 DNA reads TGTGCCAGCTCACTATCGGGGAAGACCCAGTACTTC. The encoded protein is CASSLSGKTQYF.

The chain couples TRBV5-1 to TRBJ1-3, with a weak D call TRBD1 (5 bases). The CDR3 sequence is 13 residues long. Trimming cost V 5 bases and J 3 bases, with 9 bases left between them. Germline CDR1 reads SGHRS; CDR2 reads YFSETQ. CDR3 region: CASSEGNGNTIYF. The CDR3 DNA follows: TGCGCCAGCAGTGAGGGGAATGGAAACACCATATATTTT.

As regards this clone: A read error may account for a junction end that differs from germline. The V call is TRBV6-5, the J call TRBJ2-1; the match to TRBD2 covers 7 bases. Germline CDR1 MNHEY, CDR2 SVGAGI. The CDR3 sequence is 15 residues long. CDR3 protein: CASSPASTSYNELFF. The CDR3 bases are TGTGCCAGCAGTCCCGCTTCGACTAGCTACAATGAGCTGTTCTTC.

The V and J genes are TRBV7-2 and TRBJ1-2; the D is unclear. The CDR3 has 16 amino acids. Trimming left V 6 bases short and J 7 bases short, with 24 bases between. Per the germline V gene, CDR1 is SGHTA and CDR2 is FQGNSA. The CDR3 here is CASSFGVPSLKGGYTF. In nucleotides, the CDR3 is TGTGCCAGCAGTTTCGGTGTCCCGAGCCTAAAGGGTGGCTACACCTTC.

The genes are TRBV4-1 and TRBJ1-4; D ambiguous. The germline gives CDR1 MGHRA, CDR2 YSYEKL. Trimming removed 4 bases from V and 5 bases from J, with 14 bases in between. This CDR3 contains 15 residues. CDR3 region: CASSPRGVGNEKLFF. The CDR3 DNA is TGCGCCAGCAGCCCCCGGGGAGTAGGCAATGAAAAACTGTTTTTT.

The CDR3 nucleotides read TGTGCCAGTGGACAGGGCGGAGATCAGCCCCAGCATTTT. As protein: CASGQGGDQPQHF. The gene calls are TRBV19 and TRBJ1-5, with 8 bases identical to TRBD1. The V and J ends lost 8 bases and 5 bases, in that order; junction bases with no gene match: 5. CDR1 LNHDA and CDR2 SQIVND come from the germline V gene (reference sequence). The CDR3 runs 13 residues.